These T cell receptor beta chains were read from a single sample in a study of blood T cells in healthy people across ages. TCRdb reprocessed the 5' RACE reads with MiXCR, giving one entry per CDR3 protein. The sample contains fewer than 1,000,000 distinct CDR3 sequences, 40% to 50% of which appear only once. Source material: blood. Receptors were obtained from a man in his fifties or sixties in good health. Each CDR3 is given with its conserved first and last residue. Fields, in order: J gene, V gene, D gene, clone size, CDR3 protein, CDR3 DNA. A D gene is named only where the DNA matches it firmly. Only some rows state a clone size, as once, few, many or a class for expanded clones.

>TRBJ1-1|TRBV5-1|-|few
CASTREPTLNTEAFF
TGCGCCAGCACCCGGGAACCTACCTTGAACACTGAAGCTTTCTTT
>TRBJ1-2|TRBV4-3|-|-
CVSSQDRGGNYGYTF
TGCGTCAGCAGCCAAGATAGGGGGGGAAACTATGGCTACACCTTC
>TRBJ1-1|TRBV6-6|TRBD1|-
CASGNRDRGEAFF
TGTGCCAGCGGAAACCGGGACAGGGGAGAAGCTTTCTTT
>TRBJ2-3|TRBV9|-|few
CASSAQKVERTDTQYF
TGTGCCAGCAGCGCCCAAAAGGTTGAGAGGACAGATACGCAGTATTTT
>TRBJ2-7|TRBV18|-|-
CASSPTTGAAEQYF
TGTGCCAGCTCACCCACAACGGGGGCTGCGGAGCAGTACTTC
>TRBJ2-7|TRBV6-2/TRBV6-3|-|few
CASSHSTRFFQSPHEQYF
TGTGCCAGCAGCCACTCGACTAGATTCTTCCAATCCCCCCACGAGCAGTACTTC
>TRBJ2-7|TRBV9|-|few
CASSVVGGDEQYF
TGTGCCAGCAGCGTAGTGGGGGGAGACGAGCAGTACTTC
>TRBJ2-2|TRBV7-8|TRBD1|-
CATSRGFNTGELFF
TGTGCCACCTCCAGGGGGTTCAACACCGGGGAGCTGTTTTTT
>TRBJ2-5|TRBV10-3|TRBD1|few
CAISDGAGGETQYF
TGTGCCATCAGTGATGGGGCAGGGGGTGAGACCCAGTACTTC
>TRBJ2-4|TRBV7-9|-|-
CASSSYTRDSSYEQCF
TGTGCCAGCAGCTCCTACACCCGGGACTCATCCTACGAGCAGTGCTTC